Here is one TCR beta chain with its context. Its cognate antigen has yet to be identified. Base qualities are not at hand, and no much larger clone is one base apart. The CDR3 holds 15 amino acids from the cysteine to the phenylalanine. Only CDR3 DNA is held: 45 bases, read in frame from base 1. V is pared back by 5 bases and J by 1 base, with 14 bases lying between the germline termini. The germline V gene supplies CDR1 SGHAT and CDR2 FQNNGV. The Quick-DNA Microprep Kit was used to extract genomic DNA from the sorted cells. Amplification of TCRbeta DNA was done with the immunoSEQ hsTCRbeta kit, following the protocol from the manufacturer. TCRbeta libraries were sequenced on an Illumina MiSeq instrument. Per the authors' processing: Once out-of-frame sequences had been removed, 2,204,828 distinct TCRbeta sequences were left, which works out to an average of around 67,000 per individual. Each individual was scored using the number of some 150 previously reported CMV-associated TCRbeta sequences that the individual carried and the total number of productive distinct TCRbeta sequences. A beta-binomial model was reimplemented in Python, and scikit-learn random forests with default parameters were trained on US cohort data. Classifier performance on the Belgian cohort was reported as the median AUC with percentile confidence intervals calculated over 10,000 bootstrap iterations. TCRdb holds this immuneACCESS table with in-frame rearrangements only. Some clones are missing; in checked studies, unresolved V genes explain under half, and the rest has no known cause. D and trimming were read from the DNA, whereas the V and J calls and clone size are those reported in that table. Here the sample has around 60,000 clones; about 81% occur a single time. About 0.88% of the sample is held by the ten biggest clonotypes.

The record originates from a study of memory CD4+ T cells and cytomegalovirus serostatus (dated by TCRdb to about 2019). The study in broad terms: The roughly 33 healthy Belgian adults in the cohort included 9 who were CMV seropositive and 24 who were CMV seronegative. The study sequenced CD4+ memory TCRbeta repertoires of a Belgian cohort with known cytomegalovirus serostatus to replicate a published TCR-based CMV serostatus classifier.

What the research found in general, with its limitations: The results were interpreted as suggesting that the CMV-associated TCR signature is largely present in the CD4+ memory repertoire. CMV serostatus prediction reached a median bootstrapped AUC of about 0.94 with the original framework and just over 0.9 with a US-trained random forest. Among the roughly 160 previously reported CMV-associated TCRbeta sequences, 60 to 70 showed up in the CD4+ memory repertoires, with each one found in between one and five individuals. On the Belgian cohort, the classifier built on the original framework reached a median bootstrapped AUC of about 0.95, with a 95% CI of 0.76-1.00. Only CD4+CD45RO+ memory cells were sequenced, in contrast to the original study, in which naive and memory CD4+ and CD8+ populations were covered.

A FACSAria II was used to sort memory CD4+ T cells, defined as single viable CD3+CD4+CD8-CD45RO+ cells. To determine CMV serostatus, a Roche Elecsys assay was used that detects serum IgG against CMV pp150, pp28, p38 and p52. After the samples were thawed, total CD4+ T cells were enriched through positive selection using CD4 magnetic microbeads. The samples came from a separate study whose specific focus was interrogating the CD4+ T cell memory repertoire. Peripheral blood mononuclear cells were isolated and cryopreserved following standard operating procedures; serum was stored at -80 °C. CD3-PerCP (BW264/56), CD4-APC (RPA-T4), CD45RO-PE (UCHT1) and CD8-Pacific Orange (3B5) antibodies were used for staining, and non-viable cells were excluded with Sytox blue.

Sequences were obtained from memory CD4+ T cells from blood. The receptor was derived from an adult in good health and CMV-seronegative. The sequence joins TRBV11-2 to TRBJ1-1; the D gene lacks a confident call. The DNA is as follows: TGTGCCAGCAGCCCCAATTCTAATTCGAACACTGAAGCTTTCTTT. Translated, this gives CASSPNSNSNTEAFF.